The source of this T cell receptor beta chain is a study of cytomegalovirus exposure and HLA in healthy donors. The CDR3 covers 12 residues. The germline CDR1 and CDR2 sequences are GTSNPN and SVGIG (reference sequence). Trimming shortened V by 5 bases and J by 4 bases, and 9 bases separated the two germline ends. This clone was recorded a few times. Its antigen is currently unknown. Amplification used 60 Vbeta primers and 13 Jbeta primers. The repertoire was sequenced with immunoSEQ multiplex PCR; TCRdb's copy has only in-frame clones and lacks some. The sample has some 250,000 clones, more than 75% seen once. Study observations and caveats: Most likely, a cluster of highly shared sequence variants arose as a sequencing artifact. Diagnosis of cytomegalovirus status made by the classifier reportedly showed high specificity and sensitivity. Links to common viral pathogens appeared, in a later analysis, for several of the most significant clusters. Across donors, presence/absence analyses took sequencing depth to be roughly uniform.

The genes are TRBV30 and TRBJ2-1; no clear D. Material for sequencing was PBMCs. The source of this sequence is a woman aged 40 to 55 in good health and CMV-seropositive. The CDR3 region is CAWGPQYNEQFF. DNA of the CDR3: TGTGCCTGGGGCCCCCAATACAATGAGCAGTTCTTC.